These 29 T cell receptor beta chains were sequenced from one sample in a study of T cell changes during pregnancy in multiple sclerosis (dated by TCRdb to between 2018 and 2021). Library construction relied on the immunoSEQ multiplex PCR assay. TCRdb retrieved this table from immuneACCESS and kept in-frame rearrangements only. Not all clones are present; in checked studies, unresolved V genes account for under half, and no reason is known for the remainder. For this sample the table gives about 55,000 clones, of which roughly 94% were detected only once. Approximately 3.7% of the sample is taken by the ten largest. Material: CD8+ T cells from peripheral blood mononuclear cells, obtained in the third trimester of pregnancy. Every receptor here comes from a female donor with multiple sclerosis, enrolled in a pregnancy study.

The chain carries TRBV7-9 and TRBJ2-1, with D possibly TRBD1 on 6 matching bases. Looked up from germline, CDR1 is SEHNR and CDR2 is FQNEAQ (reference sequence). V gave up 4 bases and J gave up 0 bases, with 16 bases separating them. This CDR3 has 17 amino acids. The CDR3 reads CASSSRQVDLSYNEQFF. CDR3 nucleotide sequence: TGTGCCAGCAGCTCCCGACAGGTAGACCTCTCCTACAATGAGCAGTTCTTC.

The CDR3 reads CASSYSKLRLGETQYF. The CDR3 nucleotides are TGTGCCAGCAGTTACTCGAAGCTCCGACTTGGGGAGACCCAGTACTTC. The V call is TRBV6-5, the J call TRBJ2-5; no clear D. Trimming left V 0 bases short and J 5 bases short, with 16 bases between. CDR1 MNHEY and CDR2 SVGAGI come from the germline V gene. The CDR3 is 16 residues long.

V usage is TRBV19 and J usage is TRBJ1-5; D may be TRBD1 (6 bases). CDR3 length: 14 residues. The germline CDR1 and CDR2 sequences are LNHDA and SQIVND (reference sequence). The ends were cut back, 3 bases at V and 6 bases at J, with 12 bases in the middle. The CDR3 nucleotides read TGTGCCAGTAGTATTCTCAGGGGTGGTCAGCCCCAGCATTTT. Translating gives CASSILRGGQPQHF.

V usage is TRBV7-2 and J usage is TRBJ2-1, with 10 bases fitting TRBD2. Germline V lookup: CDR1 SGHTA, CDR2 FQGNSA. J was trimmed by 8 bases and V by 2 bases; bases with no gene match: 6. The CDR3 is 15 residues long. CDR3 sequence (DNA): TGTGCCAGCAGCTTACCGCTAGCGGGAGTGGATGAGCAGTTCTTC. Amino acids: CASSLPLAGVDEQFF.

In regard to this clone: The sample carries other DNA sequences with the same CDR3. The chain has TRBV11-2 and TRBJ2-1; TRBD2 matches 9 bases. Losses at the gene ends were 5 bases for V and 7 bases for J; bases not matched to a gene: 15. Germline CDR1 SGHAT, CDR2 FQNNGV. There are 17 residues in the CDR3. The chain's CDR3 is CASSQAPYSGSRNEQFF. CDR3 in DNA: TGTGCCAGCAGCCAAGCCCCGTATAGCGGGAGCAGGAATGAGCAGTTCTTC.

The CDR3 here is CASQTSGSLNEQFF. In DNA, the CDR3 is TGTGCCAGTCAGACTAGCGGGAGTCTTAATGAGCAGTTCTTC. This chain joins TRBV11-2 and TRBJ2-1; 12 bases match TRBD2. The CDR3 sequence is 14 residues long. Germline V gives CDR1 SGHAT, CDR2 FQNNGV. V shed 9 bases and J 7 bases; nucleotides not matched to a gene: 7.

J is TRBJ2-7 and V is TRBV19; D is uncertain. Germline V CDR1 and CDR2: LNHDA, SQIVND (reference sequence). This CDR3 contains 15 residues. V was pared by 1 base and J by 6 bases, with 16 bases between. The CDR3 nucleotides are TGTGCCAGTAGTATAGCTCCGGGTGTTGGTTCCGAGCAGTACTTC. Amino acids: CASSIAPGVGSEQYF.

The CDR3 region has the DNA TGCGCCAGCAGCCAAGATACTAGCGGCTACAATGAGCAGTTCTTC. Protein product: CASSQDTSGYNEQFF. The chain is built from TRBV4-1 and TRBJ2-1, with 8 bases lining up with TRBD2. CDR1 is MGHRA and CDR2 is YSYEKL in the germline V gene. V dropped 0 bases and J dropped 3; count of bases not matched to a gene: 1. The CDR3 spans 15 residues.

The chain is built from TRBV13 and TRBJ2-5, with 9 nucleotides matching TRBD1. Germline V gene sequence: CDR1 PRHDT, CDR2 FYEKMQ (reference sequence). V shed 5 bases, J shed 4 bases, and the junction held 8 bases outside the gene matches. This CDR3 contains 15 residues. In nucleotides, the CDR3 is TGTGCCAGCAGCCCCCCGGGACAGGGAGGAGAGACCCAGTACTTC. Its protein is CASSPPGQGGETQYF.

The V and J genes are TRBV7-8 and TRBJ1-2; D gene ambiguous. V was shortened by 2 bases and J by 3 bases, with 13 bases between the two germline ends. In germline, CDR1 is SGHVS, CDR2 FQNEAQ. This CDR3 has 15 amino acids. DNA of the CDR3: TGTGCCAGCAGCTTAAACAAAAACCTGGACTATGGCTACACCTTC. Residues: CASSLNKNLDYGYTF.

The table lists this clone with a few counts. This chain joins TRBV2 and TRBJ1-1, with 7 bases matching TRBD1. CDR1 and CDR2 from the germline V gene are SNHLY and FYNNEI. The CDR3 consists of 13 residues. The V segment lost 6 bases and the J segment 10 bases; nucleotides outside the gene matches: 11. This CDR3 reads CASREQGTLGAFF. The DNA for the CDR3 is TGTGCCAGCAGGGAACAGGGGACCCTCGGAGCTTTCTTT.

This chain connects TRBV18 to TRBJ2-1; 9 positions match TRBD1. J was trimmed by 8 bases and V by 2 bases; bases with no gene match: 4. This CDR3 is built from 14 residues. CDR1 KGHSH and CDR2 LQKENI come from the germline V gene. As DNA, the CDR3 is TGTGCCAGCTCACCAGGACAGGGGTTCGATGAGCAGTTCTTC. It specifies CASSPGQGFDEQFF. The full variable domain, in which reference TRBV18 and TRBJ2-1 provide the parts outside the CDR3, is NAGVMQNPRHLVRRRGQEARLRCSPMKGHSHVYWYRQLPEEGLKFMVYLQKENIIDESGMPKERFSAEFPKEGPSILRIQQVVRGDSAAYFCASSPGQGFDEQFFGPGTRLTVL.

CDR3 in amino acids: CASRPDRGREETQYF. The CDR3 nucleotides are TGCGCCAGCAGACCGGACAGGGGGAGGGAAGAGACCCAGTACTTC. The chain couples TRBV4-1 to TRBJ2-5, with 10 bases that match TRBD1. Germline V lookup: CDR1 MGHRA, CDR2 YSYEKL. The V segment lost 6 bases and the J segment 3 bases; nucleotides outside the gene matches: 7. The CDR3 has 15 amino acids.

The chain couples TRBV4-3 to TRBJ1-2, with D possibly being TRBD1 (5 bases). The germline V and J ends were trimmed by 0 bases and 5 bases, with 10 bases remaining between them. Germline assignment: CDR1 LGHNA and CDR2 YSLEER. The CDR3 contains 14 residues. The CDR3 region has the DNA TGCGCCAGCAGCCAAGATGCAGGGTGGTATGGCTACACCTTC. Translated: CASSQDAGWYGYTF.

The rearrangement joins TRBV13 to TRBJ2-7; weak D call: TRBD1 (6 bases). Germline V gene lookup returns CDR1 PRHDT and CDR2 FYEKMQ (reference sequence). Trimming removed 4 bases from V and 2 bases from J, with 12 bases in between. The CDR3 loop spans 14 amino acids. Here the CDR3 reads CASSWVDSAYEQYF. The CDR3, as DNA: TGTGCCAGCAGCTGGGTGGACAGTGCCTACGAGCAGTACTTC.

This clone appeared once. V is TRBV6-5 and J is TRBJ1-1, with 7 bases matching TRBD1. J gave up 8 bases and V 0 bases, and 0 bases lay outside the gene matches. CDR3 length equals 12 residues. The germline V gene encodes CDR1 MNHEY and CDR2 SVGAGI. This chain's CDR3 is CASSYSTGEAFF. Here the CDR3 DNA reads TGTGCCAGCAGTTACTCGACAGGGGAAGCTTTCTTT.

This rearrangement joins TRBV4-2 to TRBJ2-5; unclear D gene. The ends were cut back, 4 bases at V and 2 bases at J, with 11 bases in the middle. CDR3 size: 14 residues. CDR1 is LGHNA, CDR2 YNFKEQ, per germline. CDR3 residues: CASSLLQEQETQYF. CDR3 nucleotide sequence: TGTGCCAGCAGCCTACTACAAGAACAAGAGACCCAGTACTTC.

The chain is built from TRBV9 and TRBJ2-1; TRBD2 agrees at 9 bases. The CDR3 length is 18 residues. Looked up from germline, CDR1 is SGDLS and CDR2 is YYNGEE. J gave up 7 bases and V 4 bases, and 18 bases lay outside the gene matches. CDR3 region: CASSLRSPSGRTQNEQFF. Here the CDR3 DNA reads TGTGCCAGCAGCCTACGAAGTCCAAGCGGGAGGACTCAGAATGAGCAGTTCTTC.

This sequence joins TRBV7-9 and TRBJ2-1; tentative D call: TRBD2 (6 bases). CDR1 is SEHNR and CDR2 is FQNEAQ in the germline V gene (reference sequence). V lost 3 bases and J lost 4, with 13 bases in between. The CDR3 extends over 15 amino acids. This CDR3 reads CASSFGEAEYNEQFF. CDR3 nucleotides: TGTGCCAGCAGCTTTGGGGAGGCGGAATACAATGAGCAGTTCTTC.

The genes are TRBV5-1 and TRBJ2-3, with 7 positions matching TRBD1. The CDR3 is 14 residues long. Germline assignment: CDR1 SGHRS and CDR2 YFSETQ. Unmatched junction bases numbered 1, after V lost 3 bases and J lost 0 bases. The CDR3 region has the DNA TGCGCCAGCAGCTCGGGACAGAGCACAGATACGCAGTATTTT. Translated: CASSSGQSTDTQYF.

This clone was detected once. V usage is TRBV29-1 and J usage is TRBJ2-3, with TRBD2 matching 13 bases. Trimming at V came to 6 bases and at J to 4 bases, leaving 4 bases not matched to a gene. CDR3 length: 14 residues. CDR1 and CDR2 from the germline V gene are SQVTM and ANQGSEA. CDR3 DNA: TGCAGCGTCCCCGGACTAGCGGGAGCAGATACGCAGTATTTT. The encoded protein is CSVPGLAGADTQYF.

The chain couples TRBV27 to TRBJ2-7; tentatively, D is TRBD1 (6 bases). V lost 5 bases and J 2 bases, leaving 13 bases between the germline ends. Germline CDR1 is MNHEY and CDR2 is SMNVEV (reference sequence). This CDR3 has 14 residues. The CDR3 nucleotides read TGTGCCAGCAGTAGTGTGGGACAAACCTACGAGCAGTACTTC. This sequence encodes CASSSVGQTYEQYF.

As DNA, the CDR3 is TGTGCCAGCTCAGACGACAGAATGTTGACTAATGAAAAACTGTTTTTT. Protein: CASSDDRMLTNEKLFF. The V gene is TRBV18, the J gene TRBJ1-4; D perhaps matches TRBD1 (5 bases). The CDR3 sequence is 16 residues long. V was trimmed by 5 bases and J by 2 bases, leaving 15 bases between them. Germline CDR1 reads KGHSH; CDR2 reads LQKENI.

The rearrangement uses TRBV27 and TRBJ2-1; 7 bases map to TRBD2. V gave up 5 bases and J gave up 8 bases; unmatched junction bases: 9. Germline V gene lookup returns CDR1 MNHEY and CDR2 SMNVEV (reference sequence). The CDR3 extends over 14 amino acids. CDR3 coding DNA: TGTGCCAGCAGTCCATCGACGGGGGGTCATGAGCAGTTCTTC. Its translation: CASSPSTGGHEQFF.

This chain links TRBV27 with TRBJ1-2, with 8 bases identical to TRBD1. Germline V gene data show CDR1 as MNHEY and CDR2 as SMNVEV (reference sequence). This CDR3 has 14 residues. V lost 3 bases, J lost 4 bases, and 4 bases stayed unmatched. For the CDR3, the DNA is TGTGCCAGCAGTTTCCGGACAGGGCCCTATGGCTACACCTTC. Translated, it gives CASSFRTGPYGYTF.

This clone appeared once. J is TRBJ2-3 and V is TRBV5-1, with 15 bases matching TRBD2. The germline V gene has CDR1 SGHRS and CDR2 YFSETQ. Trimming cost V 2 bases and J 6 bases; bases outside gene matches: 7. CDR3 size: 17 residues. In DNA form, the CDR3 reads TGCGCCAGCAGCTTTGGACTAGCGGGAGGGTTGAGGGATACGCAGTATTTT. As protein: CASSFGLAGGLRDTQYF.

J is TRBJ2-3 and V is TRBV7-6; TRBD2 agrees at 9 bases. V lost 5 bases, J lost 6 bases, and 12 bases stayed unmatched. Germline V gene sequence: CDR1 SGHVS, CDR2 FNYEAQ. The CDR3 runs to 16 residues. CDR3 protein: CASSRTTGTSFDTQYF. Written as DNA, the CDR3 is TGTGCCAGCAGCCGAACGACCGGGACTAGCTTTGATACGCAGTATTTT.

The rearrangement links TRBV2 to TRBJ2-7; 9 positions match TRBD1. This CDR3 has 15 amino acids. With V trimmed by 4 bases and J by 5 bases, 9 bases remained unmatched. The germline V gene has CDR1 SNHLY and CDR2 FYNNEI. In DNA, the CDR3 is TGTGCCAGCAGTGTTATCGGGACAGGGAGTCACGAGCAGTACTTC. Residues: CASSVIGTGSHEQYF.

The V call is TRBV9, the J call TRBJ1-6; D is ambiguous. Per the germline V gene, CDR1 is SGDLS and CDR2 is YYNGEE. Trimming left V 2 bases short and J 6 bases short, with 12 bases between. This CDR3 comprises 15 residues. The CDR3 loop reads CASSVGSFPNSPLHF. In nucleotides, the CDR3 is TGTGCCAGCAGCGTGGGCAGCTTTCCTAATTCACCCCTCCACTTT.